A selection of T cell receptor beta chains follows, all from one sample in a study of control samples from healthy donors and cancer patients. Assay: immunoSEQ multiplex PCR; the TCRdb copy retains only in-frame clones and omits some. This table holds around 130,000 clones, 70% to 90% found once. The sequencing sample was made of blood. The receptors originated from a man aged 45 to 65 in good health. Each CDR3 is given with its conserved first and last residue. Each record gives: D gene, J gene, V gene, clone size, CDR3 length, CDR3 DNA, CDR3 protein. D genes are given only for firm matches. A clone size is listed for some rows: how often the clone was seen (once, few, many), or a class if it is expanded.

D gene: NA; J gene: TRBJ2-3; V gene: TRBV6-1; clone size: once; CDR3 length: 14; CDR3 DNA: TGTGCCAGCAGTGATCGGGACAACACAGATACGCAGTATTTT; CDR3 protein: CASSDRDNTDTQYF
D gene: NA; J gene: TRBJ1-2; V gene: TRBV12-3/TRBV12-4; clone size: NA; CDR3 length: 13; CDR3 DNA: TGTGCCCCCTCGGAGTTGATGAACTATGGCTACACCTTC; CDR3 protein: CAPSELMNYGYTF
D gene: NA; J gene: TRBJ2-1; V gene: TRBV19; clone size: NA; CDR3 length: 17; CDR3 DNA: TGTGCCAGTAGTCCGAACGGCCGGGGGCAAGATAGCAATGAGCAGTTCTTC; CDR3 protein: CASSPNGRGQDSNEQFF
D gene: NA; J gene: TRBJ2-3; V gene: TRBV18; clone size: NA; CDR3 length: 15; CDR3 DNA: TGTGCCAGCTCCCACAAGGAGCCAAGCACAGATACGCAGTATTTT; CDR3 protein: CASSHKEPSTDTQYF
D gene: TRBD2; J gene: TRBJ2-5; V gene: TRBV5-4; clone size: NA; CDR3 length: 16; CDR3 DNA: TGTGCCAGCAGCTTGGAGTATAGCGGGGGGTGGGAGACCCAGTACTTC; CDR3 protein: CASSLEYSGGWETQYF
D gene: TRBD1; J gene: TRBJ2-7; V gene: TRBV11-2; clone size: few; CDR3 length: 16; CDR3 DNA: TGTGCCAGCAGCCCGATCTCGAGACAGGGAACCTACGAGCAGTACTTC; CDR3 protein: CASSPISRQGTYEQYF
D gene: NA; J gene: TRBJ1-5; V gene: TRBV27; clone size: NA; CDR3 length: 15; CDR3 DNA: TGTGCCAGCAGTTTGGGGCCCCTATCTAATCAGCCCCAGCATTTT; CDR3 protein: CASSLGPLSNQPQHF
D gene: NA; J gene: TRBJ1-4; V gene: TRBV15; clone size: NA; CDR3 length: 14; CDR3 DNA: TGTGCCACCAGCAGTTCCGGGACAAATGAAAAACTGTTTTTT; CDR3 protein: CATSSSGTNEKLFF
D gene: TRBD2; J gene: TRBJ2-2; V gene: TRBV5-4; clone size: NA; CDR3 length: 16; CDR3 DNA: TGTGCCAGCAGCTTGGGAGCGGGGGGGAACACCGGGGAGCTGTTTTTT; CDR3 protein: CASSLGAGGNTGELFF
D gene: NA; J gene: TRBJ2-4; V gene: TRBV4-3; clone size: NA; CDR3 length: 16; CDR3 DNA: TGCGCCAGCAGCCCGGCGGGGGCCCTAGCCAAAAACATTCAGTACTTC; CDR3 protein: CASSPAGALAKNIQYF
D gene: NA; J gene: TRBJ2-1; V gene: TRBV9; clone size: NA; CDR3 length: 15; CDR3 DNA: TGTGCCAGCAGCGTAAGGGGGGCCTCCTACAATGAGCAGTTCTTC; CDR3 protein: CASSVRGASYNEQFF
D gene: TRBD1; J gene: TRBJ1-5; V gene: TRBV7-2; clone size: NA; CDR3 length: 14; CDR3 DNA: TGTGCCAGCAGCGCCGGACAGGGGGCAGCGCCCCAGCATTTT; CDR3 protein: CASSAGQGAAPQHF
D gene: TRBD1; J gene: TRBJ1-1; V gene: TRBV25-1; clone size: NA; CDR3 length: 15; CDR3 DNA: TGTGCCAGCAGGACAGGGCCTGGAATGAACACTGAAGCTTTCTTT; CDR3 protein: CASRTGPGMNTEAFF
D gene: NA; J gene: TRBJ1-5; V gene: TRBV19; clone size: NA; CDR3 length: 15; CDR3 DNA: TGTGCCAGTAGTATAGGGCCGGGGGTCGATCAGCCCCAGCATTTT; CDR3 protein: CASSIGPGVDQPQHF
D gene: NA; J gene: TRBJ2-1; V gene: TRBV2; clone size: NA; CDR3 length: 14; CDR3 DNA: TGTGCCAGCACCGGGGATCCAGGCAATGATGAGCAGTTCTTC; CDR3 protein: CASTGDPGNDEQFF
D gene: NA; J gene: TRBJ1-5; V gene: TRBV5-5; clone size: NA; CDR3 length: 14; CDR3 DNA: TGTGCCAGCAGCTTCGGCAGGGTCAATCAGCCCCAGCATTTT; CDR3 protein: CASSFGRVNQPQHF
D gene: NA; J gene: TRBJ1-2; V gene: TRBV6-5; clone size: once; CDR3 length: 14; CDR3 DNA: TGTGCCAGCAGTTACTCGGCAGCTAACTATGGCTACACCTTC; CDR3 protein: CASSYSAANYGYTF
D gene: NA; J gene: TRBJ2-1; V gene: TRBV5-1; clone size: NA; CDR3 length: 15; CDR3 DNA: TGCGCCAGCAGCTTGGACGGGGGGCCGTACAATGAGCAGTTCTTC; CDR3 protein: CASSLDGGPYNEQFF
D gene: NA; J gene: TRBJ2-1; V gene: TRBV27; clone size: NA; CDR3 length: 15; CDR3 DNA: TGTGCCAGCAGGGGTAGCGGCCTTCCGTACAATGAGCAGTTCTTC; CDR3 protein: CASRGSGLPYNEQFF
D gene: NA; J gene: TRBJ1-5; V gene: TRBV15; clone size: NA; CDR3 length: 15; CDR3 DNA: TGTGCCACCAGCAGAGATAAGGGGTTCGGTCAGCCCCAGCATTTT; CDR3 protein: CATSRDKGFGQPQHF
D gene: TRBD1; J gene: TRBJ2-7; V gene: TRBV18; clone size: NA; CDR3 length: 17; CDR3 DNA: TGTGCCAGCTCACCAGGAACAGGGGGCCTAAAAGACTACGAGCAGTACTTC; CDR3 protein: CASSPGTGGLKDYEQYF
D gene: NA; J gene: TRBJ1-1; V gene: TRBV20-1; clone size: NA; CDR3 length: 10; CDR3 DNA: TGCAGTGCCGGACCCGGAGGGGCTTTCTTT; CDR3 protein: CSAGPGGAFF
D gene: NA; J gene: TRBJ1-1; V gene: TRBV27; clone size: once; CDR3 length: 14; CDR3 DNA: TGTGCCAGCAGTCCAGGGAACGCTCAAACTGAAGCTTTCTTT; CDR3 protein: CASSPGNAQTEAFF
D gene: TRBD1; J gene: TRBJ1-2; V gene: TRBV28; clone size: NA; CDR3 length: 16; CDR3 DNA: TGTGCCAGCAGCACCAACTCCGGGACAGGGGGCGTGAGGTACACCTTC; CDR3 protein: CASSTNSGTGGVRYTF
D gene: NA; J gene: TRBJ1-5; V gene: TRBV6-5; clone size: NA; CDR3 length: 15; CDR3 DNA: TGTGCCAGCAGTTACAGGGGAAATAGCAATCAGCCCCAGCATTTT; CDR3 protein: CASSYRGNSNQPQHF
D gene: TRBD1; J gene: TRBJ1-2; V gene: TRBV29-1; clone size: NA; CDR3 length: 12; CDR3 DNA: TGCAGCGGGGACAGTCCTAATAGTGGCTACACCTTC; CDR3 protein: CSGDSPNSGYTF
D gene: NA; J gene: TRBJ2-5; V gene: TRBV5-4; clone size: NA; CDR3 length: 15; CDR3 DNA: TGTGCCAGCAGCTCCAGCCTGGGGGGGGCGGAGACCCAGTACTTC; CDR3 protein: CASSSSLGGAETQYF
D gene: TRBD1; J gene: TRBJ1-5; V gene: TRBV14; clone size: NA; CDR3 length: 15; CDR3 DNA: TGTGCCAGCAGCTGGGACAGGGAAAGCAATCAGCCCCAGCATTTT; CDR3 protein: CASSWDRESNQPQHF
D gene: NA; J gene: TRBJ2-7; V gene: TRBV19; clone size: NA; CDR3 length: 15; CDR3 DNA: TGTGCCAGTAGTATCGACAGGGAGGGTCCCTACGAGCAGTACTTC; CDR3 protein: CASSIDREGPYEQYF
D gene: NA; J gene: TRBJ1-2; V gene: TRBV7-9; clone size: NA; CDR3 length: 16; CDR3 DNA: TGTGCCAGCAGCTTAGTAGCAGGACTTCTTAACTATGGCTACACCTTC; CDR3 protein: CASSLVAGLLNYGYTF
D gene: NA; J gene: TRBJ1-1; V gene: TRBV6-5; clone size: once; CDR3 length: 13; CDR3 DNA: TGTGCCAGCGCTTACACAGGGAACACTGAAGCTTTCTTT; CDR3 protein: CASAYTGNTEAFF
D gene: NA; J gene: TRBJ1-2; V gene: TRBV6-2/TRBV6-3; clone size: NA; CDR3 length: 13; CDR3 DNA: TGTGCCAGCAGTTACAGGAGGGGCGATGGCTACACCTTC; CDR3 protein: CASSYRRGDGYTF
D gene: NA; J gene: TRBJ1-1; V gene: TRBV19; clone size: NA; CDR3 length: 14; CDR3 DNA: TGTGCCACCCGATATCGCAGCGAGAACACTGAAGCTTTCTTT; CDR3 protein: CATRYRSENTEAFF
D gene: TRBD1; J gene: TRBJ2-7; V gene: TRBV19; clone size: NA; CDR3 length: 14; CDR3 DNA: TGTGCCTCCTCAGGACAGGGGCACCCCTACGAGCAGTACTTC; CDR3 protein: CASSGQGHPYEQYF
D gene: TRBD1; J gene: TRBJ2-7; V gene: TRBV10-2; clone size: NA; CDR3 length: 15; CDR3 DNA: TGCGCCAGCAGTGAAGGGGACAGGTTAACCTACGAGCAGTACTTC; CDR3 protein: CASSEGDRLTYEQYF
D gene: NA; J gene: TRBJ2-7; V gene: TRBV5-8; clone size: NA; CDR3 length: 15; CDR3 DNA: TGTGCCAGCAGCTGCGGGACCGCGTTTAGCGACGAGCAGTACTTC; CDR3 protein: CASSCGTAFSDEQYF
D gene: NA; J gene: TRBJ1-1; V gene: TRBV28; clone size: NA; CDR3 length: 11; CDR3 DNA: TGTGCCAGCAGTTGGAGCACTGAAGCTTTCTTT; CDR3 protein: CASSWSTEAFF
D gene: NA; J gene: TRBJ2-1; V gene: TRBV27; clone size: NA; CDR3 length: 14; CDR3 DNA: TGTGCCAGCAGCCCCCCGGCGCCCTACAATGAGCAGTTCTTC; CDR3 protein: CASSPPAPYNEQFF